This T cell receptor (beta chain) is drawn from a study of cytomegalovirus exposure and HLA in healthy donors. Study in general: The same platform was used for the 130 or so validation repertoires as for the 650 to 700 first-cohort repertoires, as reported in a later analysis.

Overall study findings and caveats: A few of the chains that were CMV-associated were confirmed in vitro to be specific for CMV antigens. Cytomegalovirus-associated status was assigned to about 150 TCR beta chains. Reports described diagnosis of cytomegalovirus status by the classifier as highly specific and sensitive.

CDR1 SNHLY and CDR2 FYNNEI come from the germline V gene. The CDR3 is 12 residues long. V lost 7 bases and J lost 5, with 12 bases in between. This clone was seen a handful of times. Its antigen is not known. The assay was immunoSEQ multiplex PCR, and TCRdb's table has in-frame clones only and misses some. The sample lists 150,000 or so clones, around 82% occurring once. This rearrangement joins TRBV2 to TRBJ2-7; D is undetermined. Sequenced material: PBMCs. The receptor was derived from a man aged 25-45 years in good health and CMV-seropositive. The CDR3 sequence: CASTAGANEQYF. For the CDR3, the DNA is TGTGCCAGCACGGCAGGCGCCAACGAGCAGTACTTC.